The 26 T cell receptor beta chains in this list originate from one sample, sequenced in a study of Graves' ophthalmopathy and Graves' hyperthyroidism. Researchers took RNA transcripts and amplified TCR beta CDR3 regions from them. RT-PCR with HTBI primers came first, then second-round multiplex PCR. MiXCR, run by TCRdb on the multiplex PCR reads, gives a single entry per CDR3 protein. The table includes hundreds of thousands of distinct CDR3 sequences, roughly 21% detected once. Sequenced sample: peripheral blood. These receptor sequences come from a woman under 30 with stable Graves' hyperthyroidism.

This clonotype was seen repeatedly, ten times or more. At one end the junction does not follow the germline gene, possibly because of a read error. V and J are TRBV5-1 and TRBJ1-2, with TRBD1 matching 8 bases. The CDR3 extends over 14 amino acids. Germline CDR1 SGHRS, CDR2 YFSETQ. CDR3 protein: CASSLGQGGYGYTF. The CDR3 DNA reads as TGTGCCAGCAGCCTAGGACAGGGCGGATATGGCTACACCTTC. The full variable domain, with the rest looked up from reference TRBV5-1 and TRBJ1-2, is KAGVTQTPRYLIKTRGQQVTLSCSPISGHRSVSWYQQTPGQGLQFLFEYFSETQRNKGNFPGRFSGRQFSNSRSEMNVSTLELGDSALYLCASSLGQGGYGYTFGSGTRLTVV.

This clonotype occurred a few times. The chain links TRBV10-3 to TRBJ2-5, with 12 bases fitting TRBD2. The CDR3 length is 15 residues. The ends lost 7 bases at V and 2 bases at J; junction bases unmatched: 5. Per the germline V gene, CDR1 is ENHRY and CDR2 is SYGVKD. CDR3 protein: CAIKGTSGHQETQYF. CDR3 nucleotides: TGTGCCATCAAGGGGACTAGCGGGCATCAAGAGACCCAGTACTTC.

The chain's CDR3 is CASSLAGRLAGGSSSYEQYF. Here the CDR3 DNA reads TGTGCCAGCAGCTTAGCGGGGAGACTAGCGGGAGGCTCTTCAAGCTACGAGCAGTACTTC. The chain uses TRBV11-1 and TRBJ2-7; 13 bases line up with TRBD2. This CDR3 has 20 amino acids. V trimming: 0 bases; J trimming: 3 bases; junction bases outside the gene matches: 14. Germline-derived CDR1 and CDR2 are SGHAT and FQDESV (reference sequence).

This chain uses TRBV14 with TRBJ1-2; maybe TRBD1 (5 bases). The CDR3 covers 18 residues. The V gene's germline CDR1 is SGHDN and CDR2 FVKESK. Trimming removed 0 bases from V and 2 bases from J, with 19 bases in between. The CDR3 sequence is CASSQDRESGPLNYGYTF. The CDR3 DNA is TGTGCCAGCAGCCAAGATAGAGAGTCGGGACCGCTCAACTATGGCTACACCTTC.

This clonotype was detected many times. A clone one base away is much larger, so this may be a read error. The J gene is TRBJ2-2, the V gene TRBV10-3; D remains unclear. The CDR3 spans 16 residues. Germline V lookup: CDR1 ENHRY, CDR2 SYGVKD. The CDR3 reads CVIQPLRTVNTGELFF. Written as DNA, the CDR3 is TGTGTCATCCAACCCCTCCGGACGGTGAACACCGGGGAGCTGTTTTTT.

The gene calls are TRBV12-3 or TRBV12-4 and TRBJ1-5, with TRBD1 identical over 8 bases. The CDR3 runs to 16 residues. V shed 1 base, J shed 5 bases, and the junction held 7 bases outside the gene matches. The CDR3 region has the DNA TGTGCCAGCAGTTTAGGACCCCCAGGGGGCTATCAGCCCCAGCATTTT. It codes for CASSLGPPGGYQPQHF.

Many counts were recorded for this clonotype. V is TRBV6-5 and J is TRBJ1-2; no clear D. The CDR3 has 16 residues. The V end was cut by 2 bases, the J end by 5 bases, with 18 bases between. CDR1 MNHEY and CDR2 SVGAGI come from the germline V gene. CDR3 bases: TGTGCCAGCAGTTACACGCCGGCTGGGCGTGGGTATGGCTACACCTTC. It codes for CASSYTPAGRGYGYTF.

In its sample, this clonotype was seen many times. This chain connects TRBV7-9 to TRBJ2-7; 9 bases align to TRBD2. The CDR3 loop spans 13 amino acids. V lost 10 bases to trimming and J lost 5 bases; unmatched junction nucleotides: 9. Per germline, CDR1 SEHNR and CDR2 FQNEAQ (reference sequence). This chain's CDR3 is CAIRTSESHEQYF. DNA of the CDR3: TGTGCCATCCGGACTAGCGAGTCCCACGAGCAGTACTTC.

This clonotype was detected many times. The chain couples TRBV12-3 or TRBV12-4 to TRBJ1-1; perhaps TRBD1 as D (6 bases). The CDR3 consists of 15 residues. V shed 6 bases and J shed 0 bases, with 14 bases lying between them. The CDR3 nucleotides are TGTGCCAGCAGAGAATGGAACAGGGTGAACACTGAAGCTTTCTTT. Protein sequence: CASREWNRVNTEAFF.

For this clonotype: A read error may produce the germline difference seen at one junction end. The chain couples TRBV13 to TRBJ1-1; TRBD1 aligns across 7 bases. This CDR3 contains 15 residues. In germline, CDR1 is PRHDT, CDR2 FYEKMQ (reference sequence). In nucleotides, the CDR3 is TGTGCCAGCAGCTTAGGGGACAGGAGGAACACTGAAGGTTTCTTT. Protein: CASSLGDRRNTEGFF.

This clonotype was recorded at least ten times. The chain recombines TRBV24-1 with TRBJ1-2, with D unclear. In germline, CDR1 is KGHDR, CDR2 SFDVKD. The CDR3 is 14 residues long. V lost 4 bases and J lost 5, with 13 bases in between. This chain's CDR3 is CATSDPRGGYGYTF. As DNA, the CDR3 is TGTGCCACCAGTGACCCTCGAGGAGGATATGGCTACACCTTC.

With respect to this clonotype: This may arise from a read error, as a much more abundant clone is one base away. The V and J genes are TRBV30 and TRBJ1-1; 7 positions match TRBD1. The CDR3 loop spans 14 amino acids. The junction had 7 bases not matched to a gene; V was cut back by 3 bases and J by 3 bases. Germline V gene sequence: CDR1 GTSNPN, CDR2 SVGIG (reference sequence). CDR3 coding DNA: TGTGCCTGGAGGCAGGGGGGAGGCCACACTGAAGCTTTCTTT. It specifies CAWRQGGGHTEAFF.

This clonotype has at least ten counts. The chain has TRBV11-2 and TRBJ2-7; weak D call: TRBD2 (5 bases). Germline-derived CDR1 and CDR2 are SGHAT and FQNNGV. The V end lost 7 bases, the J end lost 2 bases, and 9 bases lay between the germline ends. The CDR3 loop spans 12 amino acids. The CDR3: CASNSAPYEQYF. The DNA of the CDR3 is TGTGCCAGCAATAGCGCACCCTACGAGCAGTACTTC.

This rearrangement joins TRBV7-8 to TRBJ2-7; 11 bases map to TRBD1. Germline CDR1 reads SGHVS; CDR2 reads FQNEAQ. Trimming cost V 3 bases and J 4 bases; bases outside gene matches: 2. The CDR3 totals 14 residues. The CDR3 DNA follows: TGTGCCAGCAGCTTTGGGACAGGGGGTTACGAGCAGTACTTC. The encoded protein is CASSFGTGGYEQYF. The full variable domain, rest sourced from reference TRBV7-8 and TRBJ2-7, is GAGVSQSPRYKVAKRGQDVALRCDPISGHVSLFWYQQALGQGPEFLTYFQNEAQLDKSGLPSDRFFAERPEGSVSTLKIQRTQQEDSAVYLCASSFGTGGYEQYFGPGTRLTVT.

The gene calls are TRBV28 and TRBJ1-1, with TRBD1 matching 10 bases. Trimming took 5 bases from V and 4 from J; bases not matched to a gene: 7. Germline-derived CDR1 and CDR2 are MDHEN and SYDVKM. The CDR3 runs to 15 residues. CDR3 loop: CASSPRTGGGTEAFF. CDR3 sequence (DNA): TGTGCCAGCAGTCCCAGGACAGGGGGAGGCACTGAAGCTTTCTTT.

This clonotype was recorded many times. CDR3 in amino acids: CASSPDPLSGNTIYF. DNA for the CDR3: TGTGCCAGCAGTCCCGACCCCCTCTCTGGAAACACCATATATTTT. V and J are TRBV12-3 or TRBV12-4 and TRBJ1-3; D is unclear. CDR3 length: 15 residues. The V and J ends lost 5 bases and 0 bases respectively, with 11 bases between them.

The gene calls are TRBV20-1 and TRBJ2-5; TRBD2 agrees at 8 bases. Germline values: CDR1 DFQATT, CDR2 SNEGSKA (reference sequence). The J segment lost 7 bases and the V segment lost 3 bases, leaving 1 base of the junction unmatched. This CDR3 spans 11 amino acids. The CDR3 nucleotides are TGCAGTGCTAGCGGGGGGGCGACCCAGTACTTC. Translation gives CSASGGATQYF.

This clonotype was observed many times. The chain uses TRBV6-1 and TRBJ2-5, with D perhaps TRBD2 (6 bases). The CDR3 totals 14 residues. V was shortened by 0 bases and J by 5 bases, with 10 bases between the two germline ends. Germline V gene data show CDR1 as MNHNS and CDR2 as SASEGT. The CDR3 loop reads CASSEAGLGETQYF. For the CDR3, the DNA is TGTGCCAGCAGTGAAGCGGGACTGGGGGAGACCCAGTACTTC.

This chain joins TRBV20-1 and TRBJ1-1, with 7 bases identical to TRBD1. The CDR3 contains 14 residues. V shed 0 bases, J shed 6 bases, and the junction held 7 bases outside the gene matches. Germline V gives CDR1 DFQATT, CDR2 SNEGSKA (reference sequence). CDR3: CSARDMRDSPEAFF. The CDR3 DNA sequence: TGCAGTGCTAGAGATATGCGGGACAGTCCTGAAGCTTTCTTT.

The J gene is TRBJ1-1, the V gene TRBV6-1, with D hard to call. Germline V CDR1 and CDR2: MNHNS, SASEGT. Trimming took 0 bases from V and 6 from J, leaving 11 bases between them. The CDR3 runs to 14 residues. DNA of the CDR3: TGTGCCAGCAGTGAAGCTGAGGGATCCGCTGAAGCTTTCTTT. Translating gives CASSEAEGSAEAFF.

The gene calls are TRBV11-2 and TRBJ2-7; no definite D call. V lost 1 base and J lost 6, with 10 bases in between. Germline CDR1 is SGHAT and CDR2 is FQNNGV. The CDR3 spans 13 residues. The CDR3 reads CASSLVSVGEQYF. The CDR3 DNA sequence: TGTGCCAGCAGCTTAGTTAGTGTGGGCGAGCAGTACTTC.

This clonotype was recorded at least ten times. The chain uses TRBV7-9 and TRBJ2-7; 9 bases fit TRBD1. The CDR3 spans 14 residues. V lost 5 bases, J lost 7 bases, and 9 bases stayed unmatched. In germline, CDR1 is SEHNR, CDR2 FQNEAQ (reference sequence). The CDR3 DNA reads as TGTGCCAGCAGCGGGGGACAGGGACATAGGGAGCAGTACTTC. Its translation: CASSGGQGHREQYF.

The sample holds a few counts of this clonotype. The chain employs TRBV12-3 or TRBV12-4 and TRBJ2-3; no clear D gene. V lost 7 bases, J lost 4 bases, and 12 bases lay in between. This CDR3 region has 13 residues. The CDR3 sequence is CASTEDSPDTQYF. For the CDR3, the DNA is TGTGCCAGCACCGAAGACTCCCCAGATACGCAGTATTTT.

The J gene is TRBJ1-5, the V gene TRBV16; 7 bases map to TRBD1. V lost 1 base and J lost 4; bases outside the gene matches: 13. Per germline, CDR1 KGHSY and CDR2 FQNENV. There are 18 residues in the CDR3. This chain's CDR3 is CASSQWGSSGGQNQPQHF. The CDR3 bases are TGTGCCAGCAGCCAATGGGGGTCTTCAGGGGGTCAGAATCAGCCCCAGCATTTT. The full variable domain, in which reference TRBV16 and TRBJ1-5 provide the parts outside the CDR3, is GEEVAQTPKHLVRGEGQKAKLYCAPIKGHSYVFWYQQVLKNEFKFLISFQNENVFDETGMPKERFSAKCLPNSPCSLEIQATKLEDSAVYFCASSQWGSSGGQNQPQHFGDGTRLSIL.

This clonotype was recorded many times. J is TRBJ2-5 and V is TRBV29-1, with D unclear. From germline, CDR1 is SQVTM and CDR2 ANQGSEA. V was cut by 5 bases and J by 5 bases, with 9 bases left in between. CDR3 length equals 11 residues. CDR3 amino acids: CSVHPAETQYF. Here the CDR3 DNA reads TGCAGCGTTCACCCGGCGGAGACCCAGTACTTC.

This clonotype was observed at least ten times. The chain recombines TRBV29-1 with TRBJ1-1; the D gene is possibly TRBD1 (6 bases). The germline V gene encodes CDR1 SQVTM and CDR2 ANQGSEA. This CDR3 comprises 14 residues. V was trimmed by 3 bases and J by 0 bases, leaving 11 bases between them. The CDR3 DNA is TGCAGCGTTGACCGGGACACCGTGAACACTGAAGCTTTCTTT. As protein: CSVDRDTVNTEAFF.